The T cell receptor beta chain under discussion was sequenced for a study of beta chain features in type 1 diabetes. What was sequenced were expressed TCRB transcripts, since all of the isolated RNA had been reverse transcribed. There were about 3.6 million reads on average in the naive, central memory and regulatory T cell samples. Generated by immunoSEQ multiplex PCR, the TCRdb table keeps only in-frame clones and is missing some. The repertoire has 400,000 or so clones, 8.5% to 10% of them found once; the top ten carry roughly 0.54%. The study's findings and limits: Moderately but significantly shorter TCRB CDR3s were found in Type 1 diabetes patients in all four CD4+ subsets.

V was clipped by 4 bases and J by 3 bases, with 13 bases between them. The CDR3 sequence is 15 residues long. Germline CDR1 SGHRS, CDR2 YFSETQ. A heparinised blood draw that averaged around 0.12 L was obtained once from each donor. Note on this clone: Its antigen is as yet unknown.

The TCR comes from a man in his thirties or forties with type 1 diabetes. Sequenced material: central memory CD4+ T cells from blood. The chain recombines TRBV5-1 with TRBJ2-2; D might be TRBD1 (6 bases). The CDR3: CASSPGARYTGELFF. CDR3 sequence (DNA): TGCGCCAGCAGCCCAGGGGCAAGATACACCGGGGAGCTGTTTTTT.